This T cell receptor (beta chain) was found in a study of shared clonotypes between healthy human individuals. The study's findings and limits: Generation probabilities were higher for clonotypes shared across all four sorted-subset donors than for unshared ones.

J gave up 0 bases and V 5 bases, and 3 bases lay outside the gene matches. Germline CDR1 and CDR2: SGHAT and FQNNGV. CDR3 length: 16 residues. As concerns this clone: Its specificity is unknown. Other nucleotide sequences in the sample specify the same CDR3.

Libraries were prepared by immunoSEQ multiplex PCR; TCRdb keeps only in-frame clonotypes and omits some of them. The sample includes hundreds of thousands of clones, more than 85% of them seen just once. CD45RO-negative CD8 cells positively selected for CCR7 made up the naive population, which excluded terminally differentiated effector memory CD45RA+ cells. The receptor was isolated from a man aged 30-40 years in good health. The sequenced sample was naive CD8+ T cells sorted from blood. V is TRBV11-2 and J is TRBJ2-3; 12 positions agree with TRBD2. The CDR3 loop is CASSRGLAGSTDTQYF. In DNA form, the CDR3 reads TGTGCCAGCAGCAGAGGACTAGCGGGGAGCACAGATACGCAGTATTTT.